Listed below are T cell receptor beta chains from one sample, sequenced in a study of shared clonotypes between healthy human individuals. Data came from immunoSEQ multiplex PCR; TCRdb stores just in-frame clones and leaves some out. The sample shows roughly 2,300,000 clones, 92% of them seen only once. The sequencing sample was made of naive CD4+ T cells from PBMCs. The receptors here all came from a man aged 18-30 years in good health. Some clones in this sample may be carry-over from other donors' samples. Each CDR3 is given with its conserved first and last residue. A D gene is named only where the DNA matches it firmly. Rows may omit the clone size; those that give it use once, few, many or a size class.

length: 15; J: TRBJ2-1; size: .; V: TRBV5-1; D: TRBD2; DNA: TGCGCCAGCAGCTTGGTGGCGGGAGCGGTCAATGAGCAGTTCTTC; CDR3: CASSLVAGAVNEQFF
length: 16; J: TRBJ2-3; size: .; V: TRBV5-1; D: TRBD2; DNA: TGCGCCAGCAGCTTGGCCGGGAGCGGGACCCCAGATACGCAGTATTTT; CDR3: CASSLAGSGTPDTQYF
length: 14; J: TRBJ2-1; size: .; V: TRBV5-4; D: .; DNA: TGTGCCAGCAACCCCCCGGGGGTTTACAATGAGCAGTTCTTC; CDR3: CASNPPGVYNEQFF
length: 18; J: TRBJ2-7; size: .; V: TRBV18; D: TRBD2; DNA: TGTGCCAGCTCACTTCGGACTAGCGGGAGTAGGGGCACCTACGAGCAGTACTTC; CDR3: CASSLRTSGSRGTYEQYF
length: 15; J: TRBJ1-5; size: .; V: TRBV6-4; D: .; DNA: TGTGCCAGCAGTGACTCTGAGGGGAGCAATCAGCCCCAGCATTTT; CDR3: CASSDSEGSNQPQHF
length: 14; J: TRBJ1-1; size: few; V: TRBV30; D: .; DNA: TGTGCCTGGAGCGGCCGGGGTGTGTCCACTGAAGCTTTCTTT; CDR3: CAWSGRGVSTEAFF
length: 16; J: TRBJ1-3; size: .; V: TRBV28; D: TRBD1; DNA: TGTGCCAGCAGTACTATTACAGGGGCGGCTGGAAACACCATATATTTT; CDR3: CASSTITGAAGNTIYF
length: 17; J: TRBJ2-3; size: once; V: TRBV5-1; D: .; DNA: TGCGCCAGCCTCCTGGGCGTCGGGACAACTAGCACAGATACGCAGTATTTT; CDR3: CASLLGVGTTSTDTQYF
length: 14; J: TRBJ1-1; size: few; V: TRBV29-1; D: TRBD1; DNA: TGCAGCGTGCGGGACAGGGGGCCCGGGGAGGAAGCTTTCTTT; CDR3: CSVRDRGPGEEAFF
length: 20; J: TRBJ2-2; size: .; V: TRBV4-3; D: TRBD1; DNA: TGCGCCAGCAGCCCCCACCCCTCTGGTGCTGACAGGGGGAACACCGGGGAGCTGTTTTTT; CDR3: CASSPHPSGADRGNTGELFF
length: 13; J: TRBJ2-7; size: .; V: TRBV27; D: .; DNA: TGTGCCAGCAGCTCCCCTACCTCCTACGAGCAGTACTTC; CDR3: CASSSPTSYEQYF
length: 15; J: TRBJ1-1; size: once; V: TRBV28; D: TRBD1; DNA: TGTGCCAGCAGTTTAACGCGACAGGGGTCGACTGAAGCTTTCTTT; CDR3: CASSLTRQGSTEAFF
length: 14; J: TRBJ1-1; size: .; V: TRBV6-5; D: .; DNA: TGTGCCAGCAGAACAGGCTTGGTGAACACTGAAGCTTTCTTT; CDR3: CASRTGLVNTEAFF
length: 16; J: TRBJ2-7; size: .; V: TRBV5-1; D: .; DNA: TGCGCCAGCAGCTTAGGGGCCAGCTCGAGCTCCTACGAGCAGTACTTC; CDR3: CASSLGASSSSYEQYF
length: 16; J: TRBJ2-1; size: .; V: TRBV5-1; D: .; DNA: TGCGCCAGCAGCCGCCGGACGGAAAGCTCCTACAATGAGCAGTTCTTC; CDR3: CASSRRTESSYNEQFF
length: 14; J: TRBJ2-3; size: .; V: TRBV18; D: .; DNA: TGTGCCAGCTCACCACCGTTAAGTACAGATACGCAGTATTTT; CDR3: CASSPPLSTDTQYF
length: 15; J: TRBJ2-5; size: .; V: TRBV5-1; D: .; DNA: TGCGCCAGCAGCAAAGCCGGACACAGGCAAGAGACCCAGTACTTC; CDR3: CASSKAGHRQETQYF
length: 14; J: TRBJ2-7; size: .; V: TRBV4-1; D: .; DNA: TGCGCCAGCAGCCAAGATCCAGGGGTTCTGGAGCAGTACTTC; CDR3: CASSQDPGVLEQYF
length: 13; J: TRBJ1-1; size: .; V: TRBV5-1; D: TRBD1; DNA: TGCGCCAGCAGCTTCGACAGGGCCGGAGAAGCTTTCTTT; CDR3: CASSFDRAGEAFF
length: 15; J: TRBJ2-3; size: once; V: TRBV7-6; D: .; DNA: TGTGCCAGCAGCTACGACCCGCTGGGCACAGATACGCAGTATTTT; CDR3: CASSYDPLGTDTQYF
length: 15; J: TRBJ1-2; size: few; V: TRBV30; D: .; DNA: TGTGCCTGGAGTGTAGGTGGACGCAAGATCTATGGCTACACCTTC; CDR3: CAWSVGGRKIYGYTF
length: 15; J: TRBJ1-2; size: .; V: TRBV19; D: TRBD1; DNA: TGTGCCAGTAGTACCACAGGGGGCGCGAACGGAGGCTACACCTTC; CDR3: CASSTTGGANGGYTF
length: 13; J: TRBJ1-1; size: .; V: TRBV5-1; D: .; DNA: TGCGCCAGCAGCCCGGGTAGAGCCACTGAAGCTTTCTTT; CDR3: CASSPGRATEAFF
length: 18; J: TRBJ2-6; size: .; V: TRBV7-9; D: .; DNA: TGTGCCAGCAGCTTAACGGGCAGTTATGCCTCTGGGGCCAACGTCCTGACTTTC; CDR3: CASSLTGSYASGANVLTF
length: 13; J: TRBJ2-7; size: .; V: TRBV6-1; D: .; DNA: TGTGCCAGCAGGCTGACCCCAGGCTACGAGCAGTACTTC; CDR3: CASRLTPGYEQYF
length: 13; J: TRBJ2-1; size: .; V: TRBV10-3; D: TRBD2; DNA: TGTGCCATCTGGCGGGAGGGCCGCGATGAGCAGTTCTTC; CDR3: CAIWREGRDEQFF
length: 15; J: TRBJ2-1; size: .; V: TRBV18; D: .; DNA: TGTGCCAGCTCCCCGACGACAGGATCCTACAATGAGCAGTTCTTC; CDR3: CASSPTTGSYNEQFF
length: 15; J: TRBJ2-7; size: .; V: TRBV18; D: TRBD1; DNA: TGTGCCAGCTCTCCTACAGGGGATGTACTCTACGAGCAGTACTTC; CDR3: CASSPTGDVLYEQYF
length: 14; J: TRBJ2-1; size: .; V: TRBV4-1; D: .; DNA: TGCGCCAGCAGCCACCTCCGCCAGGAGAATGAGCAGTTCTTC; CDR3: CASSHLRQENEQFF
length: 13; J: TRBJ1-2; size: .; V: TRBV6-6; D: .; DNA: TGTGCCAGCCGAGTTCGTCCGGGCTATGGCTACACCTTC; CDR3: CASRVRPGYGYTF
length: 14; J: TRBJ1-2; size: .; V: TRBV7-2; D: .; DNA: TGTGCCAGCAGCTTAGTAAGAGGGAACTATGGCTACACCTTC; CDR3: CASSLVRGNYGYTF
length: 14; J: TRBJ2-1; size: once; V: TRBV27; D: TRBD1; DNA: TGTGCCAGCTCGGGACAGGGAGGGTACAATGAGCAGTTCTTC; CDR3: CASSGQGGYNEQFF
length: 11; J: TRBJ1-1; size: .; V: TRBV10-3; D: .; DNA: TGTGCCATCAGCCGGAACACTGAAGCTTTCTTT; CDR3: CAISRNTEAFF
length: 13; J: TRBJ2-7; size: .; V: TRBV5-4; D: TRBD1; DNA: TGTGCCAGCAGCTTGGGGACAGGCTACGAGCAGTACTTC; CDR3: CASSLGTGYEQYF
length: 13; J: TRBJ2-5; size: .; V: TRBV27; D: .; DNA: TGTGCCAGCAGTTTATACGCCCAAGAGACCCAGTACTTC; CDR3: CASSLYAQETQYF
length: 15; J: TRBJ2-5; size: .; V: TRBV9; D: TRBD2; DNA: TGTGCCAGCAGCGGTAGCGGGAGGCCCCAAGAGACCCAGTACTTC; CDR3: CASSGSGRPQETQYF
length: 15; J: TRBJ1-2; size: once; V: TRBV19; D: TRBD1; DNA: TGTGCCAGTAGATTCCGGGACAGTTACCAGAGGGGCTACACCTTC; CDR3: CASRFRDSYQRGYTF
length: 14; J: TRBJ2-1; size: .; V: TRBV5-1; D: .; DNA: TGCGCCAGCAGCTTGGGACAGGTGTTAAATGAGCAGTTCTTC; CDR3: CASSLGQVLNEQFF
length: 16; J: TRBJ2-3; size: .; V: TRBV11-3; D: .; DNA: TGTGCCAGCAGCCCGGCTTTTGGGAGTGGCACAGATACGCAGTATTTT; CDR3: CASSPAFGSGTDTQYF
length: 13; J: TRBJ2-7; size: .; V: TRBV18; D: .; DNA: TGTGCCAGCTCACACAACGGGTTCTACGAGCAGTACTTC; CDR3: CASSHNGFYEQYF
length: 14; J: TRBJ2-7; size: once; V: TRBV7-3; D: .; DNA: TGTGCCAGCAGCTTTGAAGGTGGGACCTACGAGCAGTACTTC; CDR3: CASSFEGGTYEQYF
length: 17; J: TRBJ1-5; size: .; V: TRBV12-2; D: .; DNA: TGTGCAAGTCGCTTACCGGGACAGTTCTATAGCAATCAGCCCCAGCATTTT; CDR3: CASRLPGQFYSNQPQHF
length: 15; J: TRBJ2-7; size: .; V: TRBV28; D: TRBD2; DNA: TGTGCCAGCAGTTCCCTAGCGGGGCCCACATACGAGCAGTACTTC; CDR3: CASSSLAGPTYEQYF
length: 15; J: TRBJ2-7; size: .; V: TRBV7-2; D: .; DNA: TGTGCCAGCAGCTTCGGACAGTCAGACCTCTACGAGCAGTACTTC; CDR3: CASSFGQSDLYEQYF
length: 14; J: TRBJ2-7; size: .; V: TRBV7-6; D: .; DNA: TGTGCCAGCAGCTTATCCTTGGCAGCCTACGAGCAGTACTTC; CDR3: CASSLSLAAYEQYF
length: 16; J: TRBJ2-1; size: .; V: TRBV7-3; D: .; DNA: TGTGCCAGCAGCTTATTAAGGTCCAGTGGCTACAATGAGCAGTTCTTC; CDR3: CASSLLRSSGYNEQFF
length: 17; J: TRBJ1-2; size: once; V: TRBV15; D: .; DNA: TGTGCCACCAGCAGGGAAGGGGTCGGTCGAGCTAACTATGGCTACACCTTC; CDR3: CATSREGVGRANYGYTF
length: 14; J: TRBJ2-2; size: .; V: TRBV28; D: .; DNA: TGTGCCAGCAGTTTATTCAGACTGCCCGGGGAGCTGTTTTTT; CDR3: CASSLFRLPGELFF
length: 14; J: TRBJ2-1; size: .; V: TRBV6-4; D: TRBD2; DNA: TGTGCCAGCAGTGTTAGCGGGAGGATGGATGAGCAGTTCTTC; CDR3: CASSVSGRMDEQFF